This TCR beta chain was captured in a study of CD8 T cells in Susac syndrome. Overall study results and limits: The study's TCR sequencing and HLA analysis covered a relatively small number of individuals, and the study acknowledged this.

High-throughput TCR beta sequencing covered peripheral CD8+ and CD4+ T cells. V was trimmed by 8 bases and J by 8 bases, leaving 18 bases between them. In germline, CDR1 is MNHEY, CDR2 SMNVEV (reference sequence). This CDR3 spans 13 amino acids. Comments on this clonotype: The antigen remains undetermined.

The RNA input was about 0.5 to 1 ug, and it was reverse transcribed with random hexamers. The CDR3 of TCR beta was amplified by immunoSEQ multiplex PCR across 54 Vbeta and 13 Jbeta. From the immunoSEQ multiplex PCR reads, TCRdb called clonotypes with MiXCR, one entry per CDR3 protein. This table holds about 130,000 distinct CDR3 sequences, 85% to 95% found once. This sequence joins TRBV27 and TRBJ1-1, with TRBD1 as a possible D gene (6 bases). Sequencing was carried out using CD8+ T cells from PBMCs. This receptor was taken from a human donor with multiple sclerosis. CDR3 sequence (DNA): TGTGCCAGCCGCCGGTGGGGGGCGCCCGAAGCTTTCTTT. Translation: CASRRWGAPEAFF.